This T cell receptor (beta chain) was observed in a study of CD4 T cells in relation to SARS-CoV-2 and coronaviruses. As for the study in general: After nine to eleven days of antigen culture, PBMC TCR beta CDR3s were sequenced.

Produced via immunoSEQ multiplex PCR; TCRdb's table is partial and in-frame only. This sample has 36,000 or so clones, with 70% to 80% found just once. In regard to this clone: Its antigen is still unknown.

Looked up from germline, CDR1 is KGHSH and CDR2 is LQKENI. The CDR3 is 14 amino acids. Trimming took 6 bases from V and 11 from J; bases not matched to a gene: 10. The clonotype comes from an adult with COVID-19. V is TRBV18 and J is TRBJ1-4; 9 bases agree with TRBD1. The sequencing input was memory CD4+ T cells from PBMCs, cultured in vitro. In nucleotides, the CDR3 is TGTGCCAGCTCGTTCGGGACAGGGCGGGGGAAACTGTTTTTT. Protein sequence: CASSFGTGRGKLFF.